The clone carrying this TCR beta chain was found a few times. Its matching antigen is unknown. These data belong to a study of CD8 T cells in ankylosing spondylitis. Study-wide results and caveats: CD8+ disease-linked clones were present at relatively low frequencies in blood. What appeared characteristic of ankylosing spondylitis blood was a TCR beta motif of several highly homologous variants.

V lost 2 bases and J 4 bases, leaving 15 bases between the germline ends. This CDR3 has 16 amino acids. Germline CDR1 MNHEY, CDR2 SVGAGI. With molecular barcodes, quantitative 5'-RACE was used to make the TCR beta libraries. MiXCR, run by TCRdb on the 5' RACE reads, gives a single entry per CDR3 protein. Of around 250,000 distinct CDR3 sequences detected, about 10% appear once; the ten largest clones hold less than 7%. Sequenced sample: blood, either unsorted or a sorted T cell fraction (not recorded which). The chain joins TRBV6-5 to TRBJ1-3; D gene unclear. This TCR was sampled from a male donor with ankylosing spondylitis or in good health (not recorded which). The CDR3 DNA follows: TGTGCCAGCAGTTACGTGGCGCCAGCATACGGAAACACCATATATTTT. Its protein product is CASSYVAPAYGNTIYF.